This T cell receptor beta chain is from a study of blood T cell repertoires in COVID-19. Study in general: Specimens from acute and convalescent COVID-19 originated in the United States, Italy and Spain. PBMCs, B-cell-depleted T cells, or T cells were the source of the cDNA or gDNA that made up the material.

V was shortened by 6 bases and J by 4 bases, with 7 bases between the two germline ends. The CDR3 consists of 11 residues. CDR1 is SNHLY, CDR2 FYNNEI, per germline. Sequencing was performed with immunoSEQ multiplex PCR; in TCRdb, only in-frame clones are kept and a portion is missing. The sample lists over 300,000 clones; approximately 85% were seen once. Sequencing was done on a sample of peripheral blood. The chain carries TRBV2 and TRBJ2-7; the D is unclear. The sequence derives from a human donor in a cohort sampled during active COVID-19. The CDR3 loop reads CASSVNYEQYF. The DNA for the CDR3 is TGTGCCAGCAGCGTTAATTACGAGCAGTACTTC.